The clone carrying this TCR beta chain has only a few counts. The CDR3 totals 18 residues. V shed 5 bases and J 4 bases; nucleotides not matched to a gene: 14. The germline V gene encodes CDR1 KGHDR and CDR2 SFDVKD. This entry comes from a study of blood T cell repertoires in COVID-19. In the study overall: Donors in the United States, Italy and Spain gave samples during acute or convalescent COVID-19. The cDNA or gDNA used as material had been derived from T cells, B-cell-depleted T cells, or PBMCs.

Authors' methods: Quantification of nucleated cells was approximated via reference gene primer amplification. Assay used: immunoSEQ multiplex PCR; TCRdb lists only in-frame clones, some missing. V and J calls and clone size follow that table, whereas D and trimming were derived from the DNA. The sample lists some 100,000 clones, roughly four fifths seen once, with 6% to 7.5% in the top ten. The chain couples TRBV24-1 to TRBJ2-1, with TRBD2 matching over 9 bases. The source material was peripheral blood. The receptor was derived from a man in his fifties with active or convalescent COVID-19. CDR3 amino acids: CATSATSGGTNTYNEQFF. Here the CDR3 DNA reads TGTGCCACCAGTGCAACGAGCGGGGGGACTAACACTTACAATGAGCAGTTCTTC.